One T cell receptor beta chain is described in this entry. The source of the sample is a study of T cells after somatic rescue of genetic block. The V gene end was trimmed by 5 bases and the J gene end by 2 bases; junction bases not matched to a gene: 16. CDR3 length: 20 amino acids. Germline loops: CDR1 MNHEY, CDR2 SMNVEV (reference sequence). Using immunoSEQ multiplex PCR, the repertoire was profiled, and TCRdb retains in-frame clones only, with some absent. Among around 14,000 clones listed, 60% to 80% were seen once. This rearrangement joins TRBV27 to TRBJ2-1, with 12 bases matching TRBD2. The sequenced sample consisted of peripheral blood mononuclear cells (PBMCs). This clonotype originated in a boy aged 10-17 years. CDR3 sequence reads: CASSGEPGLAGSWPYNEQFF. The CDR3 nucleotides are TGTGCCAGCAGTGGCGAGCCGGGACTAGCGGGTTCGTGGCCCTACAATGAGCAGTTCTTC.